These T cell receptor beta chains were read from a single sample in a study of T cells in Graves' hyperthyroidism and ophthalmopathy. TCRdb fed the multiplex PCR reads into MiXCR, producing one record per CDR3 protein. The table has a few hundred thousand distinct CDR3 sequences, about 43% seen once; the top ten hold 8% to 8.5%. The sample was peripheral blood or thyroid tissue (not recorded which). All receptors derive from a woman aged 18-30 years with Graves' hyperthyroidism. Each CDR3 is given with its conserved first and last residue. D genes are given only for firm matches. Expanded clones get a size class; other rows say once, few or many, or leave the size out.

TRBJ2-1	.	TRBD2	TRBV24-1	CATSDELAGTGNEQFF	TGTGCCACCAGTGATGAGCTAGCGGGAACGGGTAATGAGCAGTTCTTC
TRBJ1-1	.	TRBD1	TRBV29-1	CSVAGTEPEAFF	TGCAGCGTGGCCGGGACAGAACCTGAAGCTTTCTTT
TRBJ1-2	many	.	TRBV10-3	CAISDGPSYGYTF	TGTGCCATCAGTGATGGGCCATCCTATGGCTACACCTTC
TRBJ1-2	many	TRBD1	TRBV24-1	CATSDPGQPYTF	TGTGCCACCAGTGACCCGGGACAGCCATACACCTTC
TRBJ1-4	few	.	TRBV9	CASSPARDEKLFF	TGTGCCAGCTCACCGGCCAGGGATGAAAAACTGTTTTTT
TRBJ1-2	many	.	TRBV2	CASSERISYGYTF	TGTGCCAGCAGTGAAAGGATCTCCTATGGCTACACCTTC
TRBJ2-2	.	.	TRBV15	CATSPRGAFTGELFF	TGTGCCACCAGCCCCCGAGGGGCGTTTACCGGGGAGCTGTTTTTT
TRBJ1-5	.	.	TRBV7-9	CASSFSGGNQPQHF	TGTGCCAGCAGCTTCAGCGGGGGCAATCAGCCCCAGCATTTT
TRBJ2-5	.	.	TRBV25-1	CASSAPIPGEETQYF	TGTGCCAGCAGTGCACCGATACCGGGCGAAGAGACCCAGTACTTC
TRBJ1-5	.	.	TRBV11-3	CASNLGIGQPQHF	TGTGCCAGCAACTTAGGGATAGGTCAGCCCCAGCATTTT
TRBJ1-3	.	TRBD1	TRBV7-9	CASSSGGYENTIYF	TGTGCCAGCAGCTCAGGGGGGTATGAAAACACCATATATTTT
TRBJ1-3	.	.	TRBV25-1	CASVRASGNTIYF	TGTGCCAGTGTCCGGGCCTCTGGAAACACCATATATTTT
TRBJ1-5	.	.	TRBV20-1	CSASERVQPQHF	TGCAGTGCTAGTGAGCGTGTTCAGCCCCAGCATTTT
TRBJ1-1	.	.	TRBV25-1	CASSLIGATEAFF	TGTGCCAGCAGTTTAATAGGGGCCACTGAAGCTTTCTTT
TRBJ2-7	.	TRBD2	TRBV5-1	CASRLAGSSYEQYF	TGCGCCAGCAGGCTAGCGGGTAGCTCCTACGAGCAGTACTTC
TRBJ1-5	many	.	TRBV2	CASSALYSNQPQHF	TGTGCCAGCAGTGCCCTCTATAGCAATCAGCCCCAGCATTTT
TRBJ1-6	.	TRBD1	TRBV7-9	CASSPDRDNSPLHF	TGTGCCAGCAGCCCGGACAGGGATAATTCACCCCTCCACTTT
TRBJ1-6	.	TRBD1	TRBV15	CATSSETGRNSPLHF	TGTGCCACCAGCAGTGAGACAGGGAGGAATTCACCCCTCCACTTT
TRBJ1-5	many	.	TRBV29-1	CSVVADSNQPQHF	TGCAGCGTTGTGGCAGATAGCAATCAGCCCCAGCATTTT
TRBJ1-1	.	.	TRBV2	CASSSAEDTEAFF	TGTGCCAGCAGTTCAGCAGAGGACACTGAAGCTTTCTTT
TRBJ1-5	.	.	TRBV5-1	CASSHFTGRGGNQPQHF	TGCGCCAGCAGCCATTTCACAGGGAGGGGCGGCAATCAGCCCCAGCATTTT
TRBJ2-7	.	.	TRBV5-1	CASSWSYAPTYEQYF	TGCGCCAGCAGCTGGTCTTACGCTCCTACCTACGAGCAGTACTTC
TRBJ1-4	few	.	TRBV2	CASSRAHEKLFF	TGTGCCAGCAGCAGGGCTCATGAAAAACTGTTTTTT
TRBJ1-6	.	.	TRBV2	CASSDQSSTLHF	TGTGCCAGCAGTGACCAAAGCTCCACCCTCCACTTT
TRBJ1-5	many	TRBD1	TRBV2	CASRDRVHQPQHF	TGTGCCAGCAGAGACAGGGTTCATCAGCCCCAGCATTTT
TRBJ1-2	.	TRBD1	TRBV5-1	CASSSGTANYGYTF	TGCGCCAGCAGCTCTGGGACAGCCAACTATGGCTACACCTTC
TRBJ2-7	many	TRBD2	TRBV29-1	CSVAGGRVNEQYF	TGCAGCGTTGCGGGCGGGAGGGTGAACGAGCAGTACTTC
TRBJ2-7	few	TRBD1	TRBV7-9	CASSPSAQGTKDEQYF	TGTGCCAGCAGCCCCTCCGCACAGGGGACAAAGGATGAGCAGTACTTC
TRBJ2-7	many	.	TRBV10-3	CAITPGPQGNEQYF	TGTGCCATCACGCCGGGGCCGCAGGGGAACGAGCAGTACTTC
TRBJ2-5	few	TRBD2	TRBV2	CASRTSGRSETQYF	TGTGCCAGCAGGACTAGCGGGAGGTCGGAGACCCAGTACTTC
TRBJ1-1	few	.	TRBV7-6	CASSLQGETEAFF	TGTGCCAGCAGTTTGCAGGGAGAGACTGAAGCTTTCTTT
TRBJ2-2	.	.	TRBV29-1	CSVEDRSTGELFF	TGCAGCGTTGAAGATCGAAGCACCGGGGAGCTGTTTTTT
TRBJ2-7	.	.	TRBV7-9	CASSVTSYEQYF	TGTGCCAGCAGCGTTACTAGCTACGAGCAGTACTTC
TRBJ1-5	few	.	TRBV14	CASSQGYGHQPQHF	TGTGCCAGCAGCCAAGGGTACGGGCATCAGCCCCAGCATTTT
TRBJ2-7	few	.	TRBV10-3	CASSARLIVGGYEQYF	TGTGCCTCCTCTGCTCGGCTCATAGTAGGAGGGTACGAGCAGTACTTC
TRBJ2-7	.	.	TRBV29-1	CSLEGPRTPYEQYF	TGCAGCTTGGAGGGACCGAGAACGCCCTACGAGCAGTACTTC
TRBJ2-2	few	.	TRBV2	CASSQGDSTGELFF	TGTGCCAGCAGTCAAGGGGACTCGACCGGGGAGCTGTTTTTT
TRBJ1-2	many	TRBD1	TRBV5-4	CASSTDRGLNGYTF	TGTGCCAGCAGCACGGACAGGGGGCTAAATGGCTACACCTTC
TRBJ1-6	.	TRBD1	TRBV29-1	CSLIQGADSPLHF	TGCAGCCTGATACAGGGGGCGGACTCACCCCTCCACTTT
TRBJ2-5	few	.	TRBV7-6	CASSRRGFGRETQYF	TGTGCCAGCAGCCGCAGGGGATTTGGCAGAGAGACCCAGTACTTC
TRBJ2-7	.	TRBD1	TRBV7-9	CASSSSIIRQGVYEQYF	TGTGCCAGCAGTTCCAGCATCATTCGACAGGGAGTCTACGAGCAGTACTTC
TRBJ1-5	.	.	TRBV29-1	CTAGGGDQPQHF	TGCACCGCGGGGGGGGGCGACCAGCCCCAGCATTTT
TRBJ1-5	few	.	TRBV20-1	CSAPSDSYSNQPQHF	TGCAGTGCTCCCTCTGACAGCTATAGCAATCAGCCCCAGCATTTT
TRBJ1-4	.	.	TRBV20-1	CSARERQLHVAREKLFF	TGCAGTGCTAGAGAACGCCAACTACACGTAGCGCGGGAAAAACTGTTTTTT
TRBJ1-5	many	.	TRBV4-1	CASSQDGGIGNQPQHF	TGCGCCAGCAGCCAAGATGGGGGGATCGGCAATCAGCCCCAGCATTTT
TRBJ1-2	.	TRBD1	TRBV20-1	CSLDRGDSGYTF	TGCAGCCTCGACAGGGGGGATAGTGGCTACACCTTC
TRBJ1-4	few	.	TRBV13	CASSPPRGGKLFF	TGTGCCAGCAGCCCCCCTAGGGGCGGGAAACTGTTTTTT
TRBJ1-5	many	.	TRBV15	CATSRGNRAYQPQHF	TGTGCCACCAGCAGAGGCAACAGGGCGTATCAGCCCCAGCATTTT
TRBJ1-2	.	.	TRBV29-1	CSATNMDMSGYTF	TGCAGCGCCACCAATATGGACATGTCTGGCTACACCTTC
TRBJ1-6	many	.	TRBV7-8	CASSLYTNSPLHF	TGTGCCAGCAGCTTATACACCAATTCACCCCTCCACTTT
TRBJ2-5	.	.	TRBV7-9	CASSLQAEPQETQYF	TGTGCCAGCAGCTTACAGGCGGAACCACAAGAGACCCAGTACTTC
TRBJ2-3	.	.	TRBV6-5	CASSFQGQGTDTQYF	TGTGCCAGCAGTTTTCAGGGGCAGGGCACAGATACGCAGTATTTT
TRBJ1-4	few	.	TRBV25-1	CASSYTGNEKLFF	TGTGCCAGCAGTTACACCGGGAACGAAAAACTGTTTTTT
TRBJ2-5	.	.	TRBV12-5	CASGLYGSGAQYF	TGTGCTAGTGGTTTATACGGGTCTGGGGCCCAGTACTTC
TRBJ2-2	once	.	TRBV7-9	CASSLGDDVIPTGELFF	TGTGCCAGCAGCTTAGGGGATGATGTGATTCCCACCGGGGAGCTGTTTTTT
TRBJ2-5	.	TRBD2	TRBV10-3	CAISGWTSSETQYF	TGTGCCATCAGTGGGTGGACTAGCAGTGAGACCCAGTACTTC
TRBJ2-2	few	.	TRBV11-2	CASSRHWAMDTGELFF	TGTGCCAGCAGCCGACATTGGGCAATGGACACCGGGGAGCTGTTTTTT
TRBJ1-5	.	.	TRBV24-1	CATSSADQPQHF	TGTGCCACCAGCAGCGCCGATCAGCCCCAGCATTTT